This T cell receptor beta chain appears in the sequencing data of a study of cytomegalovirus exposure and HLA in healthy donors. The study, taken as a whole, reports: Most TCRs appeared rarely, but some public TCRs recurred in many donors. Reported results showed that the classifier diagnosed cytomegalovirus status with high specificity and sensitivity. The study put 150 to 200 TCR beta chains on its list as cytomegalovirus-associated. Follow-up analysis later connected one missense variant in DCLRE1C with trimming of TCR beta V- and J-genes.

CDR1 is SEHNR and CDR2 is FQNEAQ in the germline V gene (reference sequence). The CDR3 length is 15 residues. The PCR had 60 Vbeta and 13 Jbeta primers. Here immunoSEQ multiplex PCR was the method, and the copy in TCRdb shows in-frame clones only, minus some. This table has 200,000 to 250,000 clones, about 81% appearing once. A word on this clone: The antigen is unknown. Sequence at one end of the junction differs from germline and may be a read error.

The sequencing input was PBMCs. The chain carries TRBV7-9 and TRBJ2-2, with D perhaps TRBD2 (5 bases). This receptor was obtained from a woman in her thirties or forties in good health and CMV-seropositive. Written as DNA, the CDR3 is TGTTCCAGCAGCTTATCCGCAGGAGGCGCCGGGGAGCTGTTTTTT. The encoded protein is CSSSLSAGGAGELFF.